This T cell receptor (beta chain) originates from a study of blood T cells in healthy people across ages. Trimming stripped 4 bases from V and 2 bases from J, with 13 bases between. Per the germline V gene, CDR1 is SGHRS and CDR2 is YFSETQ. The CDR3 length is 15 residues. Using a J-beta primer mix together with a sample-barcoded 5' primer, a second PCR was run for about 7 to 12 cycles. Using its own MiXCR run on the 5' RACE reads, TCRdb lists one record per CDR3 protein. The sample carries roughly 1,800,000 distinct CDR3 sequences, just under 50% recorded once. Researchers isolated at least 6 million PBMCs per sample. There are a few counts of this clonotype.

Source material: blood. The rearrangement uses TRBV5-1 and TRBJ1-5, with D perhaps matching TRBD1 (6 bases). The sequence came from a woman in her 40s in good health. CDR3 sequence (DNA): TGCGCCAGCAGCCTTACAGGGAAAGGCAATCAGCCCCAGCATTTT. Its protein is CASSLTGKGNQPQHF.